A selection of T cell receptor beta chains follows, all from one sample in a study of cytomegalovirus exposure and HLA in healthy donors. Only in-frame clones appear in the TCRdb table, and some are missing; sequencing was by immunoSEQ multiplex PCR. The sample records about 160,000 clones, approximately 86% being singletons. Sequencing used PBMCs. The receptor set was obtained from a woman aged 18-29 years in good health and CMV-seronegative. CDR3s include the opening cysteine and the closing phenylalanine or tryptophan. The D gene is left open where the match is weak. Clone size is stated in some rows and not others, as once, few, many or a class when expanded.

v_gene: TRBV6-5
j_gene: TRBJ2-7
d_gene: .
abundance: few
CDR3aa: CATTKDGEYEQYF
CDR3nt: TGTGCCACCACCAAGGATGGGGAGTACGAGCAGTACTTC

v_gene: TRBV6-1
j_gene: TRBJ1-3
d_gene: .
abundance: .
CDR3aa: CASSEVGAGAGNTIYF
CDR3nt: TGTGCCAGCAGTGAAGTAGGGGCAGGAGCTGGAAACACCATATATTTT

v_gene: TRBV2
j_gene: TRBJ2-5
d_gene: TRBD1
abundance: .
CDR3aa: CASRDDREIETQYF
CDR3nt: TGTGCCAGCAGGGATGACAGGGAAATAGAGACCCAGTACTTC

v_gene: TRBV5-1
j_gene: TRBJ2-2
d_gene: TRBD2
abundance: once
CDR3aa: CASSLGLAGAGVGELFF
CDR3nt: TGCGCCAGCAGCTTGGGACTAGCGGGAGCAGGGGTCGGGGAGCTGTTTTTT

v_gene: TRBV9
j_gene: TRBJ1-1
d_gene: .
abundance: .
CDR3aa: CASSPSAGPWAEAFF
CDR3nt: TGTGCCAGCAGCCCCTCGGCGGGCCCGTGGGCTGAAGCTTTCTTT

v_gene: TRBV5-6
j_gene: TRBJ1-1
d_gene: TRBD1
abundance: .
CDR3aa: CASSLVRGQDEAFF
CDR3nt: TGTGCCAGCAGCTTGGTACGGGGACAGGATGAAGCTTTCTTT

v_gene: TRBV5-4
j_gene: TRBJ2-2
d_gene: .
abundance: few
CDR3aa: CASSLARGLNTGELFF
CDR3nt: TGTGCCAGCAGCTTGGCACGGGGTCTGAACACCGGGGAGCTGTTTTTT

v_gene: TRBV14
j_gene: TRBJ2-7
d_gene: .
abundance: .
CDR3aa: CASSQDLRGFEQYF
CDR3nt: TGTGCCAGCAGCCAAGATTTACGGGGTTTCGAGCAGTACTTC

v_gene: TRBV15
j_gene: TRBJ2-4
d_gene: .
abundance: .
CDR3aa: CATSRGQRAKNIQYF
CDR3nt: TGTGCCACCAGCAGAGGACAGAGAGCCAAAAACATTCAGTACTTC

v_gene: TRBV5-6
j_gene: TRBJ2-2
d_gene: TRBD1
abundance: few
CDR3aa: CASSLAESGGPGELFF
CDR3nt: TGTGCCAGCAGCTTGGCCGAGTCAGGGGGACCCGGGGAGCTGTTTTTT

v_gene: TRBV9
j_gene: TRBJ2-1
d_gene: .
abundance: .
CDR3aa: CASSFTGAEQFF
CDR3nt: TGTGCCAGCAGCTTTACGGGAGCCGAGCAGTTCTTC

v_gene: TRBV27
j_gene: TRBJ1-1
d_gene: .
abundance: .
CDR3aa: CASSVRGQNTEAFF
CDR3nt: TGTGCCAGCAGTGTCAGGGGACAGAACACTGAAGCTTTCTTT

v_gene: TRBV18
j_gene: TRBJ2-7
d_gene: TRBD2
abundance: .
CDR3aa: CASSREGGYEQYF
CDR3nt: TGTGCCAGCTCACGGGAGGGCGGTTACGAGCAGTACTTC

v_gene: TRBV5-1
j_gene: TRBJ2-3
d_gene: .
abundance: once
CDR3aa: CASSFRSGPTDTQYF
CDR3nt: TGCGCCAGCAGCTTCCGGAGCGGTCCTACAGATACGCAGTATTTT